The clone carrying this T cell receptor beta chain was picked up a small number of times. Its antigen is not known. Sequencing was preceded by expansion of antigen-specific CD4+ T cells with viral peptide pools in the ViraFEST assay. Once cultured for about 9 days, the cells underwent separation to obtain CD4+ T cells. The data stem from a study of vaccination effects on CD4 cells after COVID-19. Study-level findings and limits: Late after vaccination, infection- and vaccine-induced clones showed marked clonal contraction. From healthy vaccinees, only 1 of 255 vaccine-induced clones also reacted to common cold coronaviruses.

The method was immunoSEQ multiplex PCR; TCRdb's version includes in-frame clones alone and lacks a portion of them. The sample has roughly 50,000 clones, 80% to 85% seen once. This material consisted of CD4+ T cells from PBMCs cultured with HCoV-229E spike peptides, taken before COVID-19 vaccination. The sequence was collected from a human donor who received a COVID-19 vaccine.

Here the CDR3 DNA reads TGCGCCAGCAGCCCCGGGACTAGCAATACCGGGGAGCTGTTTTTT. Its protein is CASSPGTSNTGELFF. The J gene is TRBJ2-2, the V gene TRBV5-1; 9 bases match TRBD2. The length of the CDR3 is 15 residues. V shed 4 bases, J shed 5 bases, and the junction held 6 bases outside the gene matches. Germline CDR1 reads SGHRS; CDR2 reads YFSETQ.